The 23 T cell receptor beta chains below were found in one sample sequenced in a study of shared clonotypes between healthy human individuals. Terminally differentiated effector memory CD45RA+ cells were excluded from the naive CD8 cells, which were CD45RO-negative and positively selected for CCR7. Sequencing used immunoSEQ multiplex PCR; TCRdb keeps in-frame clones, though not all of them. Of more than 2 million clones detected, just over 90% appear once; the ten largest clones hold approximately 1.6%. The source material was naive CD8+ T cells from PBMCs. These receptors all stem from a man aged 18 to 29 in good health. Some clones in this sample may be carry-over from other donors' samples.

This clone came up once. The chain joins TRBV27 to TRBJ2-6, with a tentative D call TRBD2 (5 bases). V was clipped by 2 bases and J by 12 bases, with 20 bases between them. CDR1 and CDR2 from the germline V gene are MNHEY and SMNVEV (reference sequence). There are 16 residues in the CDR3. As DNA, the CDR3 is TGTGCCAGCAGTTTAGAACGGGATCCCTTGCTGGGCGTCCTGACTTTC. It codes for CASSLERDPLLGVLTF.

The chain recombines TRBV6-1 with TRBJ2-7, with TRBD2 matching over 8 bases. CDR3 length: 15 residues. Trimming at V came to 5 bases and at J to 0 bases, leaving 6 bases not matched to a gene. Germline assignment: CDR1 MNHNS and CDR2 SASEGT. The CDR3 coding sequence is TGTGCCAGCAGTCCTCCCAGCGGGAGCTCCTACGAGCAGTACTTC. It specifies CASSPPSGSSYEQYF.

The V call is TRBV10-3, the J call TRBJ1-2, with D perhaps matching TRBD1 (6 bases). The CDR3 is made up of 13 amino acids. V was cut by 10 bases and J by 2 bases, with 14 bases left in between. Germline V CDR1 and CDR2: ENHRY, SYGVKD. The CDR3 loop is CATQATGNYGYTF. CDR3 bases: TGTGCCACACAAGCGACAGGCAACTATGGCTACACCTTC.

The chain carries TRBV28 and TRBJ1-5; no clear D gene. V gave up 4 bases and J gave up 9 bases, with 7 bases separating them. The length of the CDR3 is 11 residues. From germline, CDR1 is MDHEN and CDR2 SYDVKM. The CDR3 region is CASSYWGPQHF. The DNA of the CDR3 is TGTGCCAGCAGTTATTGGGGGCCCCAGCATTTT.

This sequence joins TRBV14 and TRBJ2-5; 8 nucleotides match TRBD2. The ends lost 1 base at V and 9 bases at J; junction bases unmatched: 7. The CDR3 is made up of 14 amino acids. The germline CDR1 and CDR2 sequences are SGHDN and FVKESK. Written as DNA, the CDR3 is TGTGCCAGCAGCCAAGCGGGAGGGCCTAGGGCCCAGTACTTC. Translation: CASSQAGGPRAQYF.

A note on this clone: Other nucleotide sequences from this sample produce the same CDR3. The chain recombines TRBV7-9 with TRBJ2-7; TRBD1 might be the D (6 bases). Germline CDR1 SEHNR, CDR2 FQNEAQ (reference sequence). V was clipped by 3 bases and J by 4 bases, with 13 bases between them. CDR3 length equals 14 residues. CDR3 sequence: CASSFPRGPYEQYF. CDR3 nucleotides: TGTGCCAGCAGCTTTCCCAGGGGCCCTTACGAGCAGTACTTC.

The gene calls are TRBV27 and TRBJ2-7, with D perhaps matching TRBD2 (7 bases). In germline, CDR1 is MNHEY, CDR2 SMNVEV (reference sequence). V lost 0 bases to trimming and J lost 2 bases, with 17 bases between them. CDR3 length equals 17 residues. The CDR3 loop reads CASSLSGGGERTYEQYF. CDR3 nucleotide sequence: TGTGCCAGCAGTTTATCGGGGGGGGGCGAGAGAACCTACGAGCAGTACTTC.

This clone was recorded a few times. The chain is built from TRBV28 and TRBJ2-1; 7 bases fit TRBD1. The germline V gene encodes CDR1 MDHEN and CDR2 SYDVKM. With V trimmed by 3 bases and J by 0 bases, 2 bases remained unmatched. This CDR3 spans 15 amino acids. CDR3 sequence: CASSFWDSSYNEQFF. The CDR3 DNA sequence: TGTGCCAGCAGTTTTTGGGACAGCTCCTACAATGAGCAGTTCTTC.

The rearrangement joins TRBV2 to TRBJ2-1, with TRBD1 matching 11 bases. The CDR3 consists of 17 residues. With V trimmed by 6 bases and J by 8 bases, 15 bases remained unmatched. The germline gives CDR1 SNHLY, CDR2 FYNNEI. The CDR3 here is CASRQRDRGGFFDEQFF. CDR3 nucleotides: TGTGCCAGCAGGCAAAGGGACAGGGGGGGCTTTTTCGATGAGCAGTTCTTC.

This chain links TRBV5-6 with TRBJ1-1; D ambiguous. Germline V lookup: CDR1 SGHDT, CDR2 YYEEEE. The CDR3 length is 15 residues. Deletions cut 0 bases from V and 0 bases from J, with 9 bases between. In nucleotides, the CDR3 is TGTGCCAGCAGCTTGGTAGGCACCATGAACACTGAAGCTTTCTTT. Translated: CASSLVGTMNTEAFF.

This chain uses TRBV6-1 with TRBJ2-7, with D maybe TRBD1 (5 bases). Between the trimmed V and J ends, which lost 2 bases and 2 bases, there was a span of 13 bases. Per the germline V gene, CDR1 is MNHNS and CDR2 is SASEGT. There are 15 residues in the CDR3. CDR3 amino acids: CASSETPLRAYEQYF. CDR3 nucleotide sequence: TGTGCCAGCAGTGAAACCCCCCTCAGGGCCTACGAGCAGTACTTC.

J is TRBJ2-4 and V is TRBV10-3, with D unresolved. The CDR3 length is 16 residues. Trimming cost V 0 bases and J 1 base, with 10 bases left between them. Germline V gene lookup returns CDR1 ENHRY and CDR2 SYGVKD. CDR3 coding DNA: TGTGCCATCAGTGAGTCGTGGGCGGTCGCCAAAAACATTCAGTACTTC. Translated: CAISESWAVAKNIQYF.

The chain combines TRBV27 with TRBJ2-7; D unclear. Trimming removed 4 bases from V and 4 bases from J, with 17 bases in between. This CDR3 comprises 15 residues. CDR1 MNHEY and CDR2 SMNVEV come from the germline V gene (reference sequence). CDR3 sequence reads: CASSYINTPGYEQYF. DNA of the CDR3: TGTGCCAGCAGTTATATCAATACTCCTGGGTACGAGCAGTACTTC.

The V and J genes are TRBV27 and TRBJ2-2; D may match TRBD1 or TRBD2 (6 bases each). This CDR3 comprises 14 residues. Per the germline V gene, CDR1 is MNHEY and CDR2 is SMNVEV (reference sequence). V was shortened by 6 bases and J by 5 bases, with 13 bases between the two germline ends. CDR3 sequence reads: CASRILGGTGELFF. CDR3 nucleotide sequence: TGTGCCAGCAGGATACTAGGGGGGACCGGGGAGCTGTTTTTT.

This chain connects TRBV7-2 to TRBJ2-2, with D possibly matching TRBD2 (5 bases). V gave up 2 bases and J gave up 6 bases, with 10 bases separating them. The CDR3 consists of 14 residues. Germline V gene lookup returns CDR1 SGHTA and CDR2 FQGNSA. The CDR3 sequence is CASSLTGLAGELFF. In nucleotides, the CDR3 is TGTGCCAGCAGCTTAACGGGATTAGCCGGGGAGCTGTTTTTT.

In its sample, this clone was seen a few times. The same CDR3 can be traced to other DNA sequences in this sample. V usage is TRBV29-1 and J usage is TRBJ1-1; D unclear. Trimming left V 6 bases short and J 1 base short, with 3 bases between. This CDR3 region has 10 residues. Germline lookup yields CDR1 SQVTM and CDR2 ANQGSEA. The CDR3: CSVWNTEAFF. DNA for the CDR3: TGCAGCGTATGGAACACTGAAGCTTTCTTT. The full variable domain, in which reference TRBV29-1 and TRBJ1-1 provide the parts outside the CDR3, is SAVISQKPSRDICQRGTSLTIQCQVDSQVTMMFWYRQQPGQSLTLIATANQGSEATYESGFVIDKFPISRPNLTFSTLTVSNMSPEDSSIYLCSVWNTEAFFGQGTRLTVV.

The rearrangement joins TRBV7-9 to TRBJ2-3; D gene uncertain. The germline CDR1 and CDR2 sequences are SEHNR and FQNEAQ (reference sequence). Trimming stripped 5 bases from V and 0 bases from J, with 15 bases between. The CDR3 extends over 16 amino acids. CDR3 in DNA: TGTGCCAGCAGCCGCAGGACGTCCCTGAGCACAGATACGCAGTATTTT. Residues: CASSRRTSLSTDTQYF.

The V call is TRBV5-6, the J call TRBJ1-1, with 8 bases matching TRBD1. This CDR3 contains 14 residues. Germline CDR1 is SGHDT and CDR2 is YYEEEE. Unmatched junction bases numbered 8, after V lost 5 bases and J lost 5 bases. The CDR3 nucleotides read TGTGCCAGCAGTCCCGGGACAGGATGGACTGAAGCTTTCTTT. This translates into CASSPGTGWTEAFF.

This chain joins TRBV27 and TRBJ2-7; TRBD2 matches at 8 bases. The length of the CDR3 is 15 residues. In germline, CDR1 is MNHEY, CDR2 SMNVEV (reference sequence). V dropped 1 base and J dropped 3; count of bases not matched to a gene: 5. The CDR3 DNA is TGTGCCAGCAGTTTATGGGCGGGAGGAAGCTACGAGCAGTACTTC. It is translated as CASSLWAGGSYEQYF.

The gene calls are TRBV9 and TRBJ1-1; D unresolved. Trimming took off 1 base at V and 0 bases at J, with 13 bases between the two ends. This CDR3 is 16 amino acids long. From germline, CDR1 is SGDLS and CDR2 YYNGEE. CDR3 sequence (DNA): TGTGCCAGCAGCGTAAACCCATCACACCTGAACACTGAAGCTTTCTTT. Its translation: CASSVNPSHLNTEAFF.

The V call is TRBV27, the J call TRBJ1-2; TRBD1 aligns across 11 bases. With V trimmed by 0 bases and J by 7 bases, 4 bases remained unmatched. From germline, CDR1 is MNHEY and CDR2 SMNVEV (reference sequence). CDR3 length: 15 residues. CDR3 nucleotide sequence: TGTGCCAGCAGTTTATCCCGGACAGGGGGCGTTGGCTACACCTTC. Translated, it gives CASSLSRTGGVGYTF.

The V call is TRBV19, the J call TRBJ1-3, with D maybe TRBD1 (5 bases). This CDR3 spans 16 amino acids. V was pared by 0 bases and J by 4 bases, with 13 bases between. Germline V lookup: CDR1 LNHDA, CDR2 SQIVND (reference sequence). DNA for the CDR3: TGTGCCAGTAGTATAGAGCCGGGGCAACGCGGAAACACCATATATTTT. This encodes CASSIEPGQRGNTIYF.

For this clone: The same CDR3 also results from other DNA sequences found in this sample. This rearrangement joins TRBV27 to TRBJ2-1, with 7 bases aligning to TRBD1. The trim removed 7 bases at V and 0 bases at J, leaving 6 bases unmatched. The CDR3 has 15 amino acids. Germline CDR1 is MNHEY and CDR2 is SMNVEV (reference sequence). The CDR3 loop is CASTERGPSYNEQFF. CDR3 bases: TGTGCCAGCACCGAAAGGGGGCCCTCCTACAATGAGCAGTTCTTC.